This TCR beta chain was recorded in a study of T cells in Graves' hyperthyroidism and ophthalmopathy. As regards this clonotype: The target antigen is unknown.

Findings and limits, study-wide: Ophthalmopathy cases were set apart from stable hyperthyroidism by a 13 V-J model. Blood also held most thyroid clonotypes expanded beyond 0.001.

In germline, CDR1 is MDHEN, CDR2 SYDVKM. V shed 7 bases, J shed 0 bases, and the junction held 17 bases outside the gene matches. The CDR3 has 18 residues. Orbital computed tomography, thyroid ultrasound, serum thyroxine and TRAb, and clinical symptoms together informed the diagnoses. It was RNA transcripts that yielded the amplified TCR beta CDR3 regions. The TCR CDR3 was amplified in a first-round RT-PCR using the HTBI primer set. Each CDR3 protein is one row after TCRdb ran MiXCR on the multiplex PCR reads. This sample has some 300,000 distinct CDR3 sequences; 15% to 20% occur once, and the top ten carry under 40%.

The chain links TRBV28 to TRBJ2-7, with TRBD2 matching over 8 bases. The sequenced sample was blood. This receptor was identified in a man over 45 with Graves' ophthalmopathy. CDR3: CASTPSGVSGVHSYEQYF. The CDR3 DNA sequence: TGTGCCAGCACCCCGTCCGGCGTTAGCGGGGTTCACTCCTACGAGCAGTACTTC.